These T cell receptor beta chains were read from a single sample in a study of blood T cells in healthy people across ages. Using its own MiXCR run on the 5' RACE reads, TCRdb lists one record per CDR3 protein. The sample has around 500,000 distinct CDR3 sequences, roughly 48% seen once; the top ten hold about 22%. The sample was blood. These receptor sequences come from an elderly man in good health. CDR3s include the opening cysteine and the closing phenylalanine or tryptophan. The D gene is left open where the match is weak. The size field is filled for only some rows; it gives once, few, many or a size class.

size: -
D: TRBD1
J: TRBJ1-5
V: TRBV12-3/TRBV12-4
CDR3: CASSDRGLFSNQPQHF
DNA: TGTGCCAGCAGCGACAGGGGGTTGTTCAGCAATCAGCCCCAGCATTTT

size: -
D: TRBD2
J: TRBJ2-7
V: TRBV4-2
CDR3: CASSQEGASSGYEQYF
DNA: TGTGCCAGCAGCCAAGAAGGGGCGTCTAGCGGCTACGAGCAGTACTTC

size: -
D: -
J: TRBJ2-5
V: TRBV11-3
CDR3: CASSLDLSRSEQYF
DNA: TGTGCCAGCAGCTTAGATCTGAGTAGATCTGAGCAGTACTTC

size: -
D: -
J: TRBJ2-5
V: TRBV11-2
CDR3: CASSARGVPSQYF
DNA: TGTGCCAGCAGCGCGAGGGGGGTACCGTCCCAGTACTTC

size: -
D: TRBD2
J: TRBJ2-2
V: TRBV6-2/TRBV6-3
CDR3: CASKGLAGVTGELFF
DNA: TGTGCCAGCAAGGGACTAGCGGGAGTTACCGGGGAGCTGTTTTTT

size: -
D: -
J: TRBJ1-4
V: TRBV2
CDR3: CASSESYVGQPNEKLFF
DNA: TGTGCCAGCAGTGAATCCTACGTCGGACAGCCTAATGAAAAACTGTTTTTT

size: few
D: TRBD1
J: TRBJ2-1
V: TRBV27
CDR3: CASSQDRADYNEQFF
DNA: TGTGCCAGCAGCCAGGACAGGGCCGACTACAATGAGCAGTTCTTC

size: -
D: TRBD1
J: TRBJ2-7
V: TRBV11-2
CDR3: CASSQFQGELEQYF
DNA: TGTGCCAGCAGTCAATTCCAGGGGGAACTGGAGCAGTACTTC

size: -
D: TRBD2
J: TRBJ2-1
V: TRBV9
CDR3: CASSVITGGHNEQFF
DNA: TGTGCCAGCAGCGTAATAACGGGAGGTCATAATGAGCAGTTCTTC

size: -
D: TRBD2
J: TRBJ2-3
V: TRBV4-2
CDR3: CASSQMTSGALDTQYF
DNA: TGTGCCAGCAGCCAAATGACTAGCGGGGCTTTGGATACGCAGTATTTT

size: -
D: TRBD2
J: TRBJ2-7
V: TRBV2
CDR3: CASMQGALAGGPSYEQYF
DNA: TGTGCCAGTATGCAGGGGGCCCTAGCGGGAGGCCCCTCCTACGAGCAGTACTTC

size: -
D: -
J: TRBJ1-4
V: TRBV10-3
CDR3: CAISEEGGFEKLFF
DNA: TGTGCCATCAGTGAGGAGGGGGGCTTTGAAAAACTGTTTTTT

size: few
D: -
J: TRBJ2-3
V: TRBV7-3
CDR3: CASSFGRNTDTQYF
DNA: TGTGCCAGCAGCTTCGGCAGGAACACAGATACGCAGTATTTT

size: -
D: TRBD1
J: TRBJ1-1
V: TRBV5-1
CDR3: CASSLVQGARNTEAFF
DNA: TGCGCCAGCAGCTTGGTACAGGGGGCAAGGAACACTGAAGCTTTCTTT

size: few
D: -
J: TRBJ2-3
V: TRBV5-5
CDR3: CASSPYPSTDTQYF
DNA: TGTGCCAGCAGCCCCTACCCTAGCACAGATACGCAGTATTTT

size: few
D: -
J: TRBJ2-1
V: TRBV5-1
CDR3: CASSFDTRSYNEQFF
DNA: TGCGCCAGCAGCTTTGACACCCGCTCCTACAATGAGCAGTTCTTC

size: -
D: -
J: TRBJ1-4
V: TRBV11-2
CDR3: CASSLDLKPINEKLFF
DNA: TGTGCCAGCAGCTTAGATCTGAAACCGATTAATGAAAAACTGTTTTTT

size: -
D: TRBD1
J: TRBJ1-1
V: TRBV6-6
CDR3: CASSYSGTGPVGEAFF
DNA: TGTGCCAGCAGTTACTCCGGGACAGGGCCTGTGGGTGAAGCTTTCTTT

size: once
D: TRBD1
J: TRBJ2-7
V: TRBV7-2
CDR3: CASSLVGGQGAGYEQYF
DNA: TGTGCCAGCAGCTTAGTAGGGGGACAGGGGGCCGGGTACGAGCAGTACTTC

size: -
D: -
J: TRBJ2-7
V: TRBV9
CDR3: CASSLNHRGGEQYF
DNA: TGTGCCAGCAGCTTGAATCACAGGGGGGGCGAGCAGTACTTC

size: many
D: -
J: TRBJ2-5
V: TRBV20-1
CDR3: CSAREGVKETQYF
DNA: TGCAGTGCTAGGGAGGGGGTTAAAGAGACCCAGTACTTC

size: many
D: -
J: TRBJ2-3
V: TRBV6-5
CDR3: CASSRGELTDTQYF
DNA: TGTGCCAGCAGCAGGGGGGAACTCACAGATACGCAGTATTTT

size: -
D: TRBD2
J: TRBJ2-5
V: TRBV20-1
CDR3: CSAPIPGLASETQYF
DNA: TGCAGTGCTCCGATTCCGGGACTAGCGTCAGAGACCCAGTACTTC

size: many
D: -
J: TRBJ2-3
V: TRBV6-5
CDR3: CASSYLGREYF
DNA: TGTGCCAGCAGTTACCTAGGACGGGAGTATTTT

size: few
D: -
J: TRBJ2-3
V: TRBV29-1
CDR3: CSVGETNTDTQYF
DNA: TGCAGCGTCGGGGAGACCAACACAGATACGCAGTATTTT

size: -
D: TRBD1
J: TRBJ1-5
V: TRBV29-1
CDR3: CSVGTGENQPQHF
DNA: TGCAGCGTTGGGACAGGGGAAAATCAGCCCCAGCATTTT

size: once
D: -
J: TRBJ1-1
V: TRBV7-3
CDR3: CASSPQAGTNTEAFF
DNA: TGTGCCAGCAGCCCCCAGGCAGGGACGAACACTGAAGCTTTCTTT

size: -
D: TRBD1
J: TRBJ2-1
V: TRBV28
CDR3: CASSKQGARKGEQFF
DNA: TGTGCCAGCAGTAAACAGGGGGCGCGGAAGGGTGAGCAGTTCTTC

size: once
D: TRBD1
J: TRBJ1-2
V: TRBV20-1
CDR3: CSARGPGTGAYGYTF
DNA: TGCAGTGCTAGAGGACCCGGGACAGGGGCGTATGGCTACACCTTC

size: -
D: TRBD2
J: TRBJ2-3
V: TRBV5-1
CDR3: CASSVELADTQYF
DNA: TGCGCCAGCAGCGTGGAACTAGCGGATACGCAGTATTTT

size: few
D: -
J: TRBJ2-7
V: TRBV12-5
CDR3: CASGLEVYEQYF
DNA: TGTGCTAGTGGTTTGGAGGTGTACGAGCAGTACTTC

size: -
D: TRBD1
J: TRBJ1-2
V: TRBV20-1
CDR3: CSAPGQGAGYGYTF
DNA: TGCAGTGCCCCTGGACAGGGGGCGGGCTATGGCTACACCTTC

size: -
D: TRBD2
J: TRBJ2-5
V: TRBV6-5
CDR3: CASSRGTSGNEQYF
DNA: TGTGCCAGTAGTCGAGGGACTAGCGGAAATGAGCAGTACTTC

size: -
D: -
J: TRBJ1-1
V: TRBV4-3
CDR3: CASSKDAGLRGEAFF
DNA: TGCGCCAGCAGCAAAGATGCAGGGCTGAGGGGGGAAGCTTTCTTT

size: -
D: -
J: TRBJ2-7
V: TRBV10-3
CDR3: CASQGEVKKTGEQYF
DNA: TGTGCCTCCCAGGGGGAGGTCAAAAAGACAGGCGAGCAGTACTTC

size: many
D: -
J: TRBJ2-7
V: TRBV6-6
CDR3: CASSYDPNTREQYF
DNA: TGTGCCAGCAGTTACGACCCAAACACCCGCGAGCAGTACTTC